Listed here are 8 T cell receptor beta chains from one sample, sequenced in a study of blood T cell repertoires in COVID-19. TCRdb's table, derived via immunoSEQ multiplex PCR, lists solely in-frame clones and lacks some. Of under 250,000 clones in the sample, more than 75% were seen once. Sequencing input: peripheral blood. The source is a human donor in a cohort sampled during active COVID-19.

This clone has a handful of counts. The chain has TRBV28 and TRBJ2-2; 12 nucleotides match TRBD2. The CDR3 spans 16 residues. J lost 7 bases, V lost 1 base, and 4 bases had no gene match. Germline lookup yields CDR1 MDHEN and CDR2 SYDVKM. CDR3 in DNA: TGTGCCAGCAGTTTATCTGCTAGCGGGGGGGTCGGGGAGCTGTTTTTT. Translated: CASSLSASGGVGELFF.

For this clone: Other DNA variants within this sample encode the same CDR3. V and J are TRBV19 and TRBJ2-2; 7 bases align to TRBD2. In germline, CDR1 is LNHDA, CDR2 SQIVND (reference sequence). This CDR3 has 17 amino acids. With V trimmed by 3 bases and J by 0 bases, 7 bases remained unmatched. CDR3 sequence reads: CASSIGTSGANTGELFF. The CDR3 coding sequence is TGTGCCAGTAGTATTGGGACCAGCGGGGCGAACACCGGGGAGCTGTTTTTT.

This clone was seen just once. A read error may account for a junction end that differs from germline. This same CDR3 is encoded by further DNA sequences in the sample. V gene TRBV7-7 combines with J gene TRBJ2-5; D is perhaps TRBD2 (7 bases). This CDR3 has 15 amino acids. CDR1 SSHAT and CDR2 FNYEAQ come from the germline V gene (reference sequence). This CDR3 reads CASSSIGGGGETQYF. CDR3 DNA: TGTGCTAGCAGCTCCATCGGGGGAGGGGGGGAGACCCAGTACTTC.

The CDR3 region has the DNA TGTGCCAGTAGTATAGGGTCGGCTAGCGGGAGCAAAGAGACCCAGTACTTC. Amino acid sequence: CASSIGSASGSKETQYF. The chain employs TRBV19 and TRBJ2-5; 10 bases fit TRBD2. Germline loops: CDR1 LNHDA, CDR2 SQIVND (reference sequence). The CDR3 consists of 17 residues. With 1 base clipped from V and 3 bases from J, the junction kept 8 bases outside the gene matches.

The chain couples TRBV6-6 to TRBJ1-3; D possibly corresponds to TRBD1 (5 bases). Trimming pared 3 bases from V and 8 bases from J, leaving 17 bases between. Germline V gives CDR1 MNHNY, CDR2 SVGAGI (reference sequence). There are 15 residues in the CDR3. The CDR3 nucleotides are TGTGCCAGCAGTTATGGACAACCTCAGGCGGACACCATATATTTT. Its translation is CASSYGQPQADTIYF.

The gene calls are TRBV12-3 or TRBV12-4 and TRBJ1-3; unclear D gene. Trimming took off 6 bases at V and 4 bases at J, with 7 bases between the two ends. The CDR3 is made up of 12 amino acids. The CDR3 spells CASSYEGNTIYF. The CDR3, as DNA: TGTGCCAGCAGCTACGAAGGAAACACCATATATTTT.

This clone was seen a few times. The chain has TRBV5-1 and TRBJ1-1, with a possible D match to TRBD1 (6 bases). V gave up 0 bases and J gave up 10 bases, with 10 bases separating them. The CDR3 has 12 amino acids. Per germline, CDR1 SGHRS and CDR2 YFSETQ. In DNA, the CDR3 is TGCGCCAGCAGCTTGGATGGACAGTCAGCTTTCTTT. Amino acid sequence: CASSLDGQSAFF. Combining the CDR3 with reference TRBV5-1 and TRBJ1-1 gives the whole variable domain KAGVTQTPRYLIKTRGQQVTLSCSPISGHRSVSWYQQTPGQGLQFLFEYFSETQRNKGNFPGRFSGRQFSNSRSEMNVSTLELGDSALYLCASSLDGQSAFFGQGTRLTVV.

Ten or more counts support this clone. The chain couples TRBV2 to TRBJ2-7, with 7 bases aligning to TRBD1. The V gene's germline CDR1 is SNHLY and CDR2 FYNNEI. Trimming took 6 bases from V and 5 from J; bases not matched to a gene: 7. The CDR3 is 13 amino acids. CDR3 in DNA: TGTGCCAGCAGCCAGGACAGGTTGGACGAGCAGTACTTC. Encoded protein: CASSQDRLDEQYF.